These 24 T cell receptor beta chains came from one sample sequenced in a study of blood T cell repertoires in COVID-19. Sequencing used immunoSEQ multiplex PCR; TCRdb keeps in-frame clones, though not all of them. The data contain more than 80,000 clones, 87% of them singletons. Sequences were obtained from peripheral blood. The receptors stem from a woman aged 55-75 years with COVID-19, enrolled during active disease.

The chain joins TRBV7-6 to TRBJ2-1; possible D gene TRBD2, 5 bases. Trimming took 5 bases from V and 6 from J, leaving 23 bases between them. The CDR3 length is 17 residues. Germline lookup yields CDR1 SGHVS and CDR2 FNYEAQ. CDR3 protein: CASSPKPSLGVFNEQFF. The CDR3 DNA reads TGTGCCAGCAGCCCGAAACCCTCACTAGGTGTCTTCAATGAGCAGTTCTTC.

This chain uses TRBV11-2 with TRBJ1-1; the match to TRBD1 covers 7 bases. Trimming removed 7 bases from V and 6 bases from J; junction bases left unmatched: 8. Germline V lookup: CDR1 SGHAT, CDR2 FQNNGV. The CDR3 runs to 13 residues. The DNA for the CDR3 is TGTGCCAGCACGAAAACAGGGGCCCCTGAAGCTTTCTTT. The encoded protein is CASTKTGAPEAFF. The whole variable domain, filled in from reference TRBV11-2 and TRBJ1-1, reads EAGVAQSPRYKIIEKRQSVAFWCNPISGHATLYWYQQILGQGPKLLIQFQNNGVVDDSQLPKDRFSAERLKGVDSTLKIQPAKLEDSAVYLCASTKTGAPEAFFGQGTRLTVV.

This chain connects TRBV6-5 to TRBJ1-4, with a weak D call TRBD1 (5 bases). CDR3 length: 12 amino acids. In germline, CDR1 is MNHEY, CDR2 SVGAGI. Between the trimmed V and J ends, which lost 6 bases and 7 bases, there was a span of 9 bases. The CDR3 loop is CASSRGSEKLFF. The DNA for the CDR3 is TGTGCCAGCAGCCGGGGGTCTGAAAAACTGTTTTTT.

V is TRBV6-5 and J is TRBJ2-2; weak D call: TRBD1 (5 bases). Trimming pared 0 bases from V and 7 bases from J, leaving 9 bases between. The CDR3 spans 14 residues. CDR1 and CDR2 from the germline V gene are MNHEY and SVGAGI. This CDR3 reads CASSYSKGLGELFF. CDR3 in DNA: TGTGCCAGCAGTTACTCGAAGGGGCTCGGGGAGCTGTTTTTT.

Only a few counts were recorded for this clone. The rearrangement uses TRBV7-9 and TRBJ1-5, with D possibly TRBD1 on 6 matching bases. Deletions cut 4 bases from V and 1 base from J, with 14 bases between. The CDR3 consists of 16 residues. Per the germline V gene, CDR1 is SEHNR and CDR2 is FQNEAQ (reference sequence). Here the CDR3 reads CASSWATGPSNQPQHF. As DNA, the CDR3 is TGTGCCAGCAGCTGGGCGACAGGTCCAAGCAATCAGCCCCAGCATTTT.

The genes are TRBV15 and TRBJ1-3; 8 bases are shared with TRBD1. There are 17 residues in the CDR3. CDR1 is LNHNV and CDR2 is YYDKDF in the germline V gene (reference sequence). The V segment lost 0 bases and the J segment 7 bases; nucleotides outside the gene matches: 11. This CDR3 reads CATSRDGTGPLGNTIYF. The CDR3 region has the DNA TGTGCCACCAGCAGAGATGGGACAGGTCCCTTGGGGAACACCATATATTTT.

V usage is TRBV11-3 and J usage is TRBJ2-3; possibly TRBD2 for D (6 bases). Germline CDR1 is SGHNT and CDR2 is YENEEA. The V gene lost 1 base and the J gene lost 0 bases, with 8 bases spanning the gap. The CDR3 totals 15 residues. The chain's CDR3 is CASSLVGGSTDTQYF. The DNA for the CDR3 is TGTGCCAGCAGCTTAGTCGGGGGAAGCACAGATACGCAGTATTTT.

V gene TRBV6-2 or TRBV6-3 combines with J gene TRBJ2-3, with D possibly being TRBD2 (5 bases). V lost 0 bases and J 1 base, leaving 17 bases between the germline ends. CDR3 size: 18 residues. Looked up from germline, CDR1 is MNHEY and CDR2 is SVGEGT. The CDR3 sequence: CASSYSSRASRGTDTQYF. For the CDR3, the DNA is TGTGCCAGCAGTTACTCGAGTAGGGCTAGCCGCGGCACAGATACGCAGTATTTT.

The chain has TRBV7-8 and TRBJ2-2, with 8 bases fitting TRBD1. This CDR3 has 16 amino acids. Germline assignment: CDR1 SGHVS and CDR2 FQNEAQ. V gave up 5 bases and J gave up 2 bases; unmatched junction bases: 7. CDR3 amino acids: CASSPLRGRNTGELFF. The CDR3 nucleotides read TGTGCCAGCAGCCCACTCAGGGGGCGAAACACCGGGGAGCTGTTTTTT.

The CDR3 protein is CAWSVSQVYEQYF. In DNA form, the CDR3 reads TGTGCCTGGAGTGTGAGTCAGGTATACGAGCAGTACTTC. The V call is TRBV30, the J call TRBJ2-7, with D unresolved. The CDR3 is 13 residues long. Germline CDR1 and CDR2: GTSNPN and SVGIG (reference sequence). V was shortened by 0 bases and J by 4 bases, with 10 bases between the two germline ends.

This clone was observed a single time. The CDR3 coding sequence is TGTGCCAGCAGGGCGGGACGAGCCCTAGAGACCCAGTACTTC. Protein sequence: CASRAGRALETQYF. V gene TRBV6-5 combines with J gene TRBJ2-5, with a tentative D call TRBD2 (6 bases). V lost 6 bases and J lost 4, with 15 bases in between. Germline V gene lookup returns CDR1 MNHEY and CDR2 SVGAGI. The CDR3 sequence is 14 residues long.

The V and J genes are TRBV29-1 and TRBJ1-1; D is unclear. Trimming left V 2 bases short and J 7 bases short, with 8 bases between. The germline CDR1 and CDR2 sequences are SQVTM and ANQGSEA. The CDR3 extends over 11 amino acids. Written as DNA, the CDR3 is TGCAGCGTTGAACCCGAGGGTGAAGCTTTCTTT. It encodes CSVEPEGEAFF.

The rearrangement links TRBV11-2 to TRBJ2-7, with a tentative D call TRBD2 (5 bases). Deletions cut 5 bases from V and 0 bases from J, with 11 bases between. CDR1 is SGHAT, CDR2 FQNNGV, per germline. The CDR3 consists of 14 residues. The CDR3 is CASSPPAGSYEQYF. The CDR3 DNA is TGTGCCAGCAGCCCCCCGGCGGGCTCCTACGAGCAGTACTTC.

The genes are TRBV7-9 and TRBJ2-3, with D uncertain. Trimming pared 8 bases from V and 1 base from J, leaving 22 bases between. Germline V lookup: CDR1 SEHNR, CDR2 FQNEAQ (reference sequence). This CDR3 spans 17 amino acids. This CDR3 reads CASATLGSGLGTDTQYF. The CDR3 coding sequence is TGTGCCAGCGCTACTCTGGGTAGTGGGCTTGGCACAGATACGCAGTATTTT.

The chain is built from TRBV18 and TRBJ1-5, with D tentatively TRBD1 (6 bases). Trimming stripped 6 bases from V and 11 bases from J, with 23 bases between. CDR3 length: 15 residues. Germline-derived CDR1 and CDR2 are KGHSH and LQKENI. The CDR3 region is CASSPGGGLRRAQHF. CDR3 bases: TGTGCCAGCTCCCCGGGAGGGGGTCTAAGGCGGGCCCAGCATTTT.

This chain joins TRBV5-1 and TRBJ1-1; 8 bases fit TRBD1. The CDR3 extends over 15 amino acids. J lost 0 bases, V lost 6 bases, and 7 bases had no gene match. Germline V gene sequence: CDR1 SGHRS, CDR2 YFSETQ. The CDR3 DNA reads as TGCGCCAGCACCAGGACAGGGAATCTGAACACTGAAGCTTTCTTT. Translated, it gives CASTRTGNLNTEAFF.

The V call is TRBV15, the J call TRBJ2-7; 7 bases align to TRBD1. V lost 4 bases, J lost 4 bases, and 4 bases stayed unmatched. Germline CDR1 is LNHNV and CDR2 is YYDKDF (reference sequence). The CDR3 is 13 amino acids. This CDR3 is CATSKQTGYEQYF. The CDR3 DNA is TGTGCCACCAGCAAACAGACAGGGTACGAGCAGTACTTC.

The chain carries TRBV7-9 and TRBJ1-6, with TRBD1 matching over 10 bases. The germline CDR1 and CDR2 sequences are SEHNR and FQNEAQ (reference sequence). This CDR3 is 14 amino acids long. V trimming: 4 bases; J trimming: 10 bases; junction bases outside the gene matches: 4. The CDR3 spells CASSSATGGSPLHF. CDR3 in DNA: TGTGCCAGCAGCTCTGCGACAGGGGGCTCACCCCTCCACTTT. Combining the CDR3 with reference TRBV7-9 and TRBJ1-6 gives the whole variable domain DTGVSQNPRHKITKRGQNVTFRCDPISEHNRLYWYRQTLGQGPEFLTYFQNEAQLEKSRLLSDRFSAERPKGSFSTLEIQRTEQGDSAMYLCASSSATGGSPLHFGNGTRLTVT.

The rearrangement joins TRBV19 to TRBJ2-7; 7 bases map to TRBD1. The CDR3 sequence is 14 residues long. J was trimmed by 2 bases and V by 5 bases; bases with no gene match: 6. In germline, CDR1 is LNHDA, CDR2 SQIVND (reference sequence). CDR3 nucleotide sequence: TGTGCCAGTAGTGTGGGACAGTGGGCCTACGAGCAGTACTTC. Its protein product is CASSVGQWAYEQYF.

V and J are TRBV12-2 and TRBJ1-2. TRBV12-2 is a known pseudogene. The CDR3 runs 15 residues. Here the CDR3 DNA reads TGTGCAAGTCGCTTAGCGCGGCCGTCCTACTATGGCTACACCTTC. Translated, it gives CASRLARPSYYGYTF.

The chain couples TRBV7-2 to TRBJ1-5, with D maybe TRBD1 (5 bases). The CDR3 covers 13 residues. CDR1 is SGHTA and CDR2 is FQGNSA in the germline V gene. Trimming stripped 2 bases from V and 8 bases from J, with 10 bases between. As DNA, the CDR3 is TGTGCCAGCAGCTTAAACAGGTTGGAGCCCCAGCATTTT. Residues: CASSLNRLEPQHF. The full variable domain, in which reference TRBV7-2 and TRBJ1-5 provide the parts outside the CDR3, is GAGVSQSPSNKVTEKGKDVELRCDPISGHTALYWYRQSLGQGLEFLIYFQGNSAPDKSGLPSDRFSAERTGGSVSTLTIQRTQQEDSAVYLCASSLNRLEPQHFGDGTRLSIL.

The rearrangement uses TRBV5-1 and TRBJ2-7; TRBD1 aligns across 7 bases. The CDR3 consists of 12 residues. Germline CDR1 and CDR2: SGHRS and YFSETQ. V lost 0 bases to trimming and J lost 6 bases; unmatched junction nucleotides: 0. The CDR3 loop reads CASSLAGGEQYF. The CDR3 region has the DNA TGCGCCAGCAGCTTGGCAGGGGGCGAGCAGTACTTC.

The CDR3 region is CASSTQLNTEAFF. CDR3 in DNA: TGTGCCAGTAGCACACAGCTGAACACTGAAGCTTTCTTT. The chain is built from TRBV19 and TRBJ1-1; no definite D call. CDR1 is LNHDA and CDR2 is SQIVND in the germline V gene (reference sequence). V lost 6 bases to trimming and J lost 0 bases, with 8 bases between them. CDR3 length: 13 amino acids.

V gene TRBV18 combines with J gene TRBJ2-5; 8 bases map to TRBD1. J gave up 5 bases and V 3 bases, and 8 bases lay outside the gene matches. The CDR3 consists of 15 residues. Germline lookup yields CDR1 KGHSH and CDR2 LQKENI. CDR3 sequence: CASSPRAGGVETQYF. CDR3 nucleotide sequence: TGTGCCAGCTCACCCCGGGCAGGGGGCGTCGAGACCCAGTACTTC.